A single sample gave rise to the 16 T cell receptor beta chains below, sequenced in a study of T cell responses to AZD1222 COVID-19 vaccine. TCRdb's copy holds only in-frame clones and misses some; the assay was immunoSEQ multiplex PCR. The table records fewer than 70,000 clones, around 90% of them present only once. This specimen was peripheral blood, taken on day 0 of AZD1222 vaccination. Receptors originate from an adult in good health.

The chain employs TRBV27 and TRBJ1-5; the D gene is possibly TRBD1 (6 bases). The CDR3 spans 16 residues. Germline V gene sequence: CDR1 MNHEY, CDR2 SMNVEV (reference sequence). V was cut by 5 bases and J by 0 bases, with 14 bases left in between. CDR3 region: CASSPGQTLSNQPQHF. The CDR3 bases are TGTGCCAGCAGTCCCGGACAGACTCTTAGCAATCAGCCCCAGCATTTT.

A single count supports this clone. V and J are TRBV19 and TRBJ2-5; D possibly corresponds to TRBD2 (6 bases). Per the germline V gene, CDR1 is LNHDA and CDR2 is SQIVND (reference sequence). Trimming pared 4 bases from V and 5 bases from J, leaving 11 bases between. CDR3 length equals 13 residues. The DNA for the CDR3 is TGTGCCAGTAGTAGCGGGGCCTCGGAGACCCAGTACTTC. This sequence encodes CASSSGASETQYF. The full variable domain, with the rest looked up from reference TRBV19 and TRBJ2-5, is DGGITQSPKYLFRKEGQNVTLSCEQNLNHDAMYWYRQDPGQGLRLIYYSQIVNDFQKGDIAEGYSVSREKKESFPLTVTSAQKNPTAFYLCASSSGASETQYFGPGTRLLVL.

The genes are TRBV9 and TRBJ2-1, with D possibly being TRBD2 (6 bases). V lost 0 bases and J lost 3, with 13 bases in between. CDR1 is SGDLS, CDR2 YYNGEE, per germline. This CDR3 is 16 amino acids long. CDR3 coding DNA: TGTGCCAGCAGCGTAGGAACGCTAGCGAGCTACAATGAGCAGTTCTTC. This sequence encodes CASSVGTLASYNEQFF.

This chain uses TRBV9 with TRBJ1-4; no definite D call. The ends were cut back, 5 bases at V and 3 bases at J, with 14 bases in the middle. The CDR3 totals 15 residues. Germline assignment: CDR1 SGDLS and CDR2 YYNGEE. The CDR3 sequence: CASSRRDTSNEKLFF. CDR3 nucleotide sequence: TGTGCCAGCAGTCGGAGAGACACCTCTAATGAAAAACTGTTTTTT.

The gene calls are TRBV18 and TRBJ1-4; D not certain. This CDR3 comprises 16 residues. In germline, CDR1 is KGHSH, CDR2 LQKENI. Trimming removed 4 bases at V and 0 bases at J, with 12 bases between. CDR3 coding DNA: TGTGCCAGCTCACAGGTGGGCGTCTCAACTAATGAAAAACTGTTTTTT. This sequence encodes CASSQVGVSTNEKLFF.

This chain connects TRBV14 to TRBJ2-7; D not resolved. Trimming removed 4 bases from V and 7 bases from J, with 14 bases in between. Germline CDR1 is SGHDN and CDR2 is FVKESK. The CDR3 sequence is 13 residues long. The CDR3 protein is CASSRFSGSEQYF. As DNA, the CDR3 is TGTGCCAGCAGCCGTTTTTCAGGCTCTGAGCAGTACTTC.

The V call is TRBV19, the J call TRBJ1-2, with 8 bases identical to TRBD1. This CDR3 has 14 residues. V lost 5 bases and J lost 5; bases outside the gene matches: 7. The germline CDR1 and CDR2 sequences are LNHDA and SQIVND (reference sequence). In DNA, the CDR3 is TGTGCCAGTAGTGTCCAGGGGGCTGGTTATGGCTACACCTTC. This gives the protein CASSVQGAGYGYTF.

The chain couples TRBV7-3 to TRBJ2-1, with D perhaps matching TRBD2 (7 bases). In germline, CDR1 is SGHTA, CDR2 FQGTGA. Trimming stripped 2 bases from V and 4 bases from J, with 15 bases between. The CDR3 runs 16 residues. The CDR3 sequence: CASSLVGGGRYNEQFF. The CDR3 DNA sequence: TGTGCCAGCAGCTTAGTAGGCGGGGGCCGATACAATGAGCAGTTCTTC.

The chain carries TRBV29-1 and TRBJ1-1; TRBD1 is a possible D gene (5 bases). The germline gives CDR1 SQVTM, CDR2 ANQGSEA. This CDR3 is built from 12 residues. Trimming removed 5 bases at V and 4 bases at J, with 11 bases between. The CDR3 nucleotides are TGCAGCGTTTCTAGGGGCTCCACTGAAGCTTTCTTT. Amino acid sequence: CSVSRGSTEAFF.

The V gene is TRBV15, the J gene TRBJ2-7, with D unclear. This CDR3 has 14 amino acids. Germline-derived CDR1 and CDR2 are LNHNV and YYDKDF (reference sequence). V shed 0 bases and J shed 2 bases, with 8 bases lying between them. CDR3: CATSRDRGAYEQYF. The CDR3, as DNA: TGTGCCACCAGCAGAGATCGTGGAGCCTACGAGCAGTACTTC.

A single count supports this clone. The chain employs TRBV19 and TRBJ1-4, with TRBD1 matching 7 bases. The CDR3 sequence is 19 residues long. Germline loops: CDR1 LNHDA, CDR2 SQIVND (reference sequence). The V and J ends lost 5 bases and 0 bases, in that order; junction bases with no gene match: 15. The CDR3 here is CASSPRQGSSSATNEKLFF. For the CDR3, the DNA is TGTGCCAGTAGTCCAAGACAGGGATCTAGCTCTGCAACTAATGAAAAACTGTTTTTT.

The rearrangement joins TRBV5-1 to TRBJ2-7; D unclear. The CDR3 contains 12 residues. Trimming pared 0 bases from V and 1 base from J, leaving 2 bases between. From germline, CDR1 is SGHRS and CDR2 YFSETQ. In DNA form, the CDR3 reads TGCGCCAGCAGCTTGGTGTCCTACGAGCAGTACTTC. Its protein product is CASSLVSYEQYF.

The chain recombines TRBV5-1 with TRBJ1-5; D ambiguous. This CDR3 has 13 amino acids. Germline V gives CDR1 SGHRS, CDR2 YFSETQ. The germline V and J ends were trimmed by 0 bases and 4 bases, with 5 bases remaining between them. Here the CDR3 DNA reads TGCGCCAGCAGCTTGGCAGAGAATCAGCCCCAGCATTTT. Translating gives CASSLAENQPQHF.

This clone was picked up one time. The rearrangement links TRBV6-5 to TRBJ1-1; TRBD1 might be the D (5 bases). The germline V gene encodes CDR1 MNHEY and CDR2 SVGAGI. The CDR3 covers 14 residues. Trimming pared 4 bases from V and 11 bases from J, leaving 20 bases between. The CDR3 here is CASSSPGLAPGAFF. CDR3 coding DNA: TGTGCCAGCAGTTCCCCGGGACTCGCCCCCGGGGCTTTCTTT.

The chain is built from TRBV2 and TRBJ2-2, with TRBD1 matching over 9 bases. Trimming removed 6 bases from V and 3 bases from J; junction bases left unmatched: 8. This CDR3 spans 16 amino acids. Per the germline V gene, CDR1 is SNHLY and CDR2 is FYNNEI. CDR3 bases: TGTGCCAGCAGCGTACAGGGGGCTATCGACACCGGGGAGCTGTTTTTT. Its protein product is CASSVQGAIDTGELFF. The variable domain in full, completed from reference TRBV2 and TRBJ2-2, reads EPEVTQTPSHQVTQMGQEVILRCVPISNHLYFYWYRQILGQKVEFLVSFYNNEISEKSEIFDDQFSVERPDGSNFTLKIRSTKLEDSAMYFCASSVQGAIDTGELFFGEGSRLTVL.

The chain's CDR3 is CASSRSTGGGNSPLHF. CDR3 nucleotide sequence: TGCGCCAGCAGCCGATCGACAGGGGGCGGGAATTCACCCCTCCACTTT. The chain is built from TRBV5-1 and TRBJ1-6; 10 bases map to TRBD1. The V gene end was trimmed by 4 bases and the J gene end by 7 bases; junction bases not matched to a gene: 8. The germline CDR1 and CDR2 sequences are SGHRS and YFSETQ. This CDR3 spans 16 amino acids. The complete variable domain, with remaining parts taken from reference TRBV5-1 and TRBJ1-6, reads KAGVTQTPRYLIKTRGQQVTLSCSPISGHRSVSWYQQTPGQGLQFLFEYFSETQRNKGNFPGRFSGRQFSNSRSEMNVSTLELGDSALYLCASSRSTGGGNSPLHFGNGTRLTVT.